These 28 T cell receptor beta chains came from one sample sequenced in a study of TIL therapy for anti-PD-1-resistant metastatic lung cancer. The immunoSEQ assay was v3. Produced via immunoSEQ multiplex PCR; TCRdb's table is partial and in-frame only. The sample includes some 57,000 clones, around 90% of them seen just once. Time point denoted: pre-treatment sample, taken before nivolumab and TIL therapy. The material sequenced was blood, taken at baseline. These receptor sequences come from a person aged 25-85 years with non-small cell lung cancer.

V gene TRBV7-2 combines with J gene TRBJ2-2; D not resolved. The V gene lost 2 bases and the J gene lost 4 bases, with 14 bases spanning the gap. The CDR3 has 16 residues. The germline CDR1 and CDR2 sequences are SGHTA and FQGNSA. The CDR3 sequence: CASSLQSGSGTGELFF. The CDR3 DNA follows: TGTGCCAGCAGCTTACAGTCCGGTTCCGGCACCGGGGAGCTGTTTTTT.

The chain combines TRBV18 with TRBJ2-7, with 7 bases lining up with TRBD1. The CDR3 loop spans 16 amino acids. The J segment lost 7 bases and the V segment lost 4 bases, leaving 16 bases of the junction unmatched. CDR1 is KGHSH and CDR2 is LQKENI in the germline V gene. Written as DNA, the CDR3 is TGTGCCAGCTCACTGGTAGGGGGCAGAGAAGTGAGGGAGCAGTACTTC. Protein product: CASSLVGGREVREQYF.

This rearrangement joins TRBV7-9 to TRBJ1-2; tentative D call: TRBD1 (6 bases). Germline CDR1 SEHNR, CDR2 FQNEAQ (reference sequence). V lost 1 base and J lost 2, with 14 bases in between. The CDR3 extends over 16 amino acids. The DNA for the CDR3 is TGTGCCAGCAGCTTAGAAGGGGGGGGCATCAACTATGGCTACACCTTC. Translated: CASSLEGGGINYGYTF.

J is TRBJ2-1 and V is TRBV12-3 or TRBV12-4, with D tentatively TRBD1 or TRBD2 (5 bases each). The CDR3 runs to 13 residues. Trimming pared 5 bases from V and 10 bases from J, leaving 15 bases between. CDR3 sequence (DNA): TGTGCCAGCAGTCGAGACAGATCGGGGGAGCAGTTCTTC. Amino acids: CASSRDRSGEQFF.

In this sample, this clone turned up once. The chain uses TRBV7-3 and TRBJ2-3; D ambiguous. The CDR3 is 15 residues long. The V and J ends lost 1 base and 4 bases respectively, with 12 bases between them. The germline gives CDR1 SGHTA, CDR2 FQGTGA. CDR3 sequence reads: CASSLSPPPADTQYF. In DNA form, the CDR3 reads TGTGCCAGCAGCTTAAGTCCCCCGCCCGCAGATACGCAGTATTTT.

This chain joins TRBV5-5 and TRBJ2-2; TRBD1 matches at 12 bases. This CDR3 spans 16 amino acids. Germline V CDR1 and CDR2: SGHKS, YYEKEE (reference sequence). The ends lost 4 bases at V and 6 bases at J; junction bases unmatched: 7. CDR3 sequence: CASSPVGQGAAGELFF. The DNA for the CDR3 is TGTGCCAGCAGCCCGGTGGGACAGGGGGCGGCCGGGGAGCTGTTTTTT.

The V gene is TRBV18, the J gene TRBJ2-7; D is unclear. Germline CDR1 and CDR2: KGHSH and LQKENI. V was trimmed by 6 bases and J by 3 bases, leaving 24 bases between them. The CDR3 is 17 residues long. The CDR3 region has the DNA TGTGCCAGCTCGAAAAATCAGGAAGGCATCGGGTTCTACGAGCAGTACTTC. Its translation is CASSKNQEGIGFYEQYF.

The V gene is TRBV19, the J gene TRBJ2-5; D uncertain. Germline V gives CDR1 LNHDA, CDR2 SQIVND (reference sequence). This CDR3 region has 14 residues. Between the trimmed V and J ends, which lost 3 bases and 2 bases, there was a span of 10 bases. CDR3 loop: CASSITSGQETQYF. The CDR3 nucleotides are TGTGCCAGTAGTATTACGAGTGGGCAAGAGACCCAGTACTTC.

The chain links TRBV10-3 to TRBJ2-5; D possibly corresponds to TRBD1 (6 bases). With 6 bases removed from V and 5 bases from J, the gap between germline ends came to 16 bases. The CDR3 is 14 amino acids. Germline V CDR1 and CDR2: ENHRY, SYGVKD. The CDR3: CAIRTGSGEETQYF. The CDR3 nucleotides read TGTGCCATCAGAACAGGGTCGGGCGAGGAGACCCAGTACTTC.

CDR3 sequence: CASSQEGQAPEKLFF. The DNA for the CDR3 is TGTGCCAGCAGCCAAGAAGGGCAGGCCCCTGAAAAACTGTTTTTT. The chain carries TRBV14 and TRBJ1-4; D unresolved. The CDR3 length is 15 residues. The germline V gene encodes CDR1 SGHDN and CDR2 FVKESK. Deletions cut 0 bases from V and 7 bases from J, with 12 bases between.

This rearrangement joins TRBV5-4 to TRBJ1-1; 9 bases are shared with TRBD1. The ends lost 0 bases at V and 3 bases at J; junction bases unmatched: 6. CDR3 size: 16 residues. Germline V gene data show CDR1 as SGHNT and CDR2 as YYREEE (reference sequence). Here the CDR3 reads CASSLVTGTGHTEAFF. The DNA of the CDR3 is TGTGCCAGCAGCTTGGTGACCGGGACAGGGCACACTGAAGCTTTCTTT.

J is TRBJ1-5 and V is TRBV5-6; TRBD1 matches 9 bases. V was pared by 4 bases and J by 7 bases, with 6 bases of the junction left unmatched. Germline assignment: CDR1 SGHDT and CDR2 YYEEEE. This CDR3 spans 14 amino acids. CDR3 amino acids: CASSGDRVNQPQHF. The CDR3, as DNA: TGTGCCAGCAGCGGGGACAGGGTCAACCAGCCCCAGCATTTT. Drawing the rest from reference TRBV5-6 and TRBJ1-5, the complete variable domain is DAGVTQSPTHLIKTRGQQVTLRCSPKSGHDTVSWYQQALGQGPQFIFQYYEEEERQRGNFPDRFSGHQFPNYSSELNVNALLLGDSALYLCASSGDRVNQPQHFGDGTRLSIL.

This clone was observed a handful of times. The V and J genes are TRBV6-5 and TRBJ1-6; D unresolved. Trimming pared 2 bases from V and 7 bases from J, leaving 9 bases between. The CDR3 has 14 amino acids. From germline, CDR1 is MNHEY and CDR2 SVGAGI. DNA for the CDR3: TGTGCCAGCAGTTACGGGCAGCCAAATTCACCCCTCCACTTT. It yields the protein CASSYGQPNSPLHF.

The chain uses TRBV19 and TRBJ1-2; D is ambiguous. V was cut by 6 bases and J by 1 base, with 9 bases left in between. CDR1 and CDR2 from the germline V gene are LNHDA and SQIVND (reference sequence). The CDR3 consists of 13 residues. CDR3 in amino acids: CASSPSFNYGYTF. The CDR3 coding sequence is TGTGCCAGTAGCCCCTCGTTTAACTATGGCTACACCTTC. The full variable domain, with the rest looked up from reference TRBV19 and TRBJ1-2, is DGGITQSPKYLFRKEGQNVTLSCEQNLNHDAMYWYRQDPGQGLRLIYYSQIVNDFQKGDIAEGYSVSREKKESFPLTVTSAQKNPTAFYLCASSPSFNYGYTFGSGTRLTVV.

The sample holds one count of this clone. The J gene is TRBJ1-6, the V gene TRBV19, with D maybe TRBD1 (6 bases). The CDR3 totals 15 residues. The V and J ends lost 2 bases and 7 bases respectively, with 12 bases between them. The germline V gene encodes CDR1 LNHDA and CDR2 SQIVND (reference sequence). The CDR3 nucleotides read TGTGCCAGTAGTATATGGGAGGGGGGGAATTCACCCCTCCACTTT. Translated: CASSIWEGGNSPLHF.

The rearrangement links TRBV10-3 to TRBJ2-1; 11 bases are shared with TRBD1. Trimming removed 2 bases from V and 8 bases from J; junction bases left unmatched: 5. Germline V gene lookup returns CDR1 ENHRY and CDR2 SYGVKD. CDR3 length: 15 residues. CDR3 coding DNA: TGTGCCATCAGTGAGGGACAGGGGGCGTGGGATGAGCAGTTCTTC. Translated: CAISEGQGAWDEQFF.

The chain is built from TRBV5-1 and TRBJ2-1; 9 bases map to TRBD2. Germline V gives CDR1 SGHRS, CDR2 YFSETQ. This CDR3 has 17 residues. After removal of 0 bases from V and 5 bases from J, the junction contained 9 bases not matched to a gene. CDR3 bases: TGCGCCAGCAGCTTGGAGCTAGCGGGACGAGCGGACAATGAGCAGTTCTTC. This encodes CASSLELAGRADNEQFF.

The chain combines TRBV11-2 with TRBJ2-5, with D perhaps TRBD1 or TRBD2 (5 bases each). The germline CDR1 and CDR2 sequences are SGHAT and FQNNGV. The V end was cut by 5 bases, the J end by 5 bases, with 18 bases between. This CDR3 has 15 residues. The CDR3 bases are TGTGCCAGCAGCATCACCGGGACGACCCCGGAGACCCAGTACTTC. It codes for CASSITGTTPETQYF. Based on the CDR3 plus reference TRBV11-2 and TRBJ2-5, the full variable domain is EAGVAQSPRYKIIEKRQSVAFWCNPISGHATLYWYQQILGQGPKLLIQFQNNGVVDDSQLPKDRFSAERLKGVDSTLKIQPAKLEDSAVYLCASSITGTTPETQYFGPGTRLLVL.

This chain joins TRBV29-1 and TRBJ2-1; TRBD2 agrees at 7 bases. The CDR3 extends over 13 amino acids. Germline assignment: CDR1 SQVTM and CDR2 ANQGSEA. The junction had 6 bases not matched to a gene; V was cut back by 7 bases and J by 3 bases. The CDR3 DNA follows: TGCAGCGCCTCCTGGGACTACTACAATGAGCAGTTCTTC. Translated: CSASWDYYNEQFF.

The chain has TRBV19 and TRBJ1-5; D ambiguous. The ends were cut back, 4 bases at V and 2 bases at J, with 15 bases in the middle. This CDR3 region has 16 residues. In germline, CDR1 is LNHDA, CDR2 SQIVND (reference sequence). CDR3: CASSTYGDGGNQPQHF. The CDR3 nucleotides read TGTGCCAGTAGTACCTATGGCGACGGAGGCAATCAGCCCCAGCATTTT.

This chain connects TRBV5-1 to TRBJ1-6; perhaps TRBD1 as D (5 bases). The CDR3 loop spans 14 amino acids. V lost 7 bases to trimming and J lost 5 bases, with 13 bases between them. In germline, CDR1 is SGHRS, CDR2 YFSETQ. CDR3 nucleotides: TGCGCCAGCGGCCACGGGGCGGATAATTCACCCCTCCACTTT. The encoded protein is CASGHGADNSPLHF.

This rearrangement joins TRBV30 to TRBJ2-7; tentative D call: TRBD2 (6 bases). Germline V gives CDR1 GTSNPN, CDR2 SVGIG (reference sequence). V lost 3 bases, J lost 0 bases, and 12 bases lay in between. CDR3 size: 14 residues. CDR3 nucleotide sequence: TGTGCCTGGAGAGGTTGGGGAGGCTCCTACGAGCAGTACTTC. It codes for CAWRGWGGSYEQYF.

V is TRBV5-1 and J is TRBJ1-3; tentative D call: TRBD1 (5 bases). The CDR3 runs to 14 residues. V shed 0 bases and J shed 4 bases, with 8 bases lying between them. The germline V gene has CDR1 SGHRS and CDR2 YFSETQ. The CDR3 protein is CASSLAAGGNTIYF. The CDR3 bases are TGCGCCAGCAGCTTGGCCGCAGGGGGAAACACCATATATTTT.

J is TRBJ1-2 and V is TRBV14; D is unclear. V was trimmed by 1 base and J by 2 bases, leaving 2 bases between them. The CDR3 is 12 amino acids. CDR1 and CDR2 (germline): SGHDN, FVKESK. The chain's CDR3 is CASSQGNYGYTF. The DNA of the CDR3 is TGTGCCAGCAGCCAAGGGAACTATGGCTACACCTTC.

The rearrangement joins TRBV6-2 or TRBV6-3 to TRBJ2-7; perhaps TRBD2 as D (5 bases). Germline values: CDR1 MNHEY, CDR2 SVGEGT. The CDR3 consists of 12 residues. With 10 bases removed from V and 2 bases from J, the gap between germline ends came to 12 bases. The chain's CDR3 is CATRYGAYEQYF. CDR3 coding DNA: TGTGCCACCAGATACGGGGCCTACGAGCAGTACTTC.

The genes are TRBV7-2 and TRBJ2-7; TRBD1 matches at 8 bases. Trimming took 1 base from V and 1 from J; bases not matched to a gene: 3. CDR3 size: 15 residues. Germline CDR1 is SGHTA and CDR2 is FQGNSA. This CDR3 is CASSLVGQGSYEQYF. The CDR3 DNA reads TGTGCCAGCAGCTTAGTAGGACAGGGATCCTACGAGCAGTACTTC.

The V gene is TRBV18, the J gene TRBJ1-5; 8 bases map to TRBD1. The CDR3 loop spans 15 amino acids. The germline gives CDR1 KGHSH, CDR2 LQKENI. V lost 3 bases to trimming and J lost 3 bases; unmatched junction nucleotides: 4. CDR3 sequence reads: CASSPSGGPNQPQHF. In DNA, the CDR3 is TGTGCCAGCTCACCGTCAGGGGGCCCCAATCAGCCCCAGCATTTT.

The V gene is TRBV27, the J gene TRBJ1-1; D ambiguous. Trimming removed 6 bases from V and 1 base from J, with 9 bases in between. This CDR3 region has 13 residues. The V gene's germline CDR1 is MNHEY and CDR2 SMNVEV (reference sequence). Here the CDR3 reads CASSPLENTEAFF. The CDR3 DNA reads as TGTGCCAGCAGCCCTCTCGAGAACACTGAAGCTTTCTTT.